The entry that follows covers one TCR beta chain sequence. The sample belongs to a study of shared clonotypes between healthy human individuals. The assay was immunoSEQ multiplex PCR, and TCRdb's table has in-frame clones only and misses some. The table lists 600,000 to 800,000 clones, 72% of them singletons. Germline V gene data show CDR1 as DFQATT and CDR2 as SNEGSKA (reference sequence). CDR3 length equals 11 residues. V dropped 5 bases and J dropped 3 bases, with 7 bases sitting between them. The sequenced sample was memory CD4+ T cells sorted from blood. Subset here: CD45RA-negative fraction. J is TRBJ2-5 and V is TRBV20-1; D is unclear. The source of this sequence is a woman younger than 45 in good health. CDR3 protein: CSASLKETQYF. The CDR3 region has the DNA TGCAGTGCTTCACTTAAAGAGACCCAGTACTTC.